This TCR beta chain was sequenced for a study of blood T cell repertoires in COVID-19. Looking at the study overall: Material from acute and convalescent COVID-19 was sourced from the United States, Italy and Spain. Nucleic acid was either cDNA or gDNA, and it came from T cells, B-cell-depleted T cells, or PBMCs.

Trimming took 0 bases from V and 4 from J, leaving 10 bases between them. The CDR3 sequence is 14 residues long. Germline-derived CDR1 and CDR2 are SGHRS and YFSETQ. A word on this clone: Other DNA variants within this sample encode the same CDR3.

Source study methods: Reference gene primer amplification in the assay estimated nucleated cell counts. The method was immunoSEQ multiplex PCR; TCRdb's version includes in-frame clones alone and lacks a portion of them. V and J calls and clone size come straight from that table; D and trimming were deduced from the DNA. The repertoire includes roughly 150,000 clones, 83% of them detected once, and roughly a fifth sits in the top ten. This receptor was identified in a woman aged 70-85 years who had recovered from COVID-19. The gene calls are TRBV5-1 and TRBJ2-5; D is undetermined. The sequenced sample consisted of peripheral blood. The CDR3 spells CASSLGSGRETQYF. Here the CDR3 DNA reads TGCGCCAGCAGCTTGGGGTCAGGCCGAGAGACCCAGTACTTC. Complete variable domain (other parts from reference TRBV5-1 and TRBJ2-5): KAGVTQTPRYLIKTRGQQVTLSCSPISGHRSVSWYQQTPGQGLQFLFEYFSETQRNKGNFPGRFSGRQFSNSRSEMNVSTLELGDSALYLCASSLGSGRETQYFGPGTRLLVL.